Shown below are 12 T cell receptor beta chains from a single sample sequenced in a study of blood T cell repertoires in COVID-19. Only in-frame clones appear in the TCRdb table, and some are missing; sequencing was by immunoSEQ multiplex PCR. The sample includes about 370,000 clones, about nine tenths of them seen just once. The sequencing input was PBMCs or T cells enriched from blood (not recorded which). The receptors here all came from a woman aged 40-49 years who had been exposed to COVID-19.

The genes are TRBV27 and TRBJ1-6, with TRBD1 as a possible D gene (5 bases). CDR1 and CDR2 (germline): MNHEY, SMNVEV (reference sequence). V was clipped by 10 bases and J by 8 bases, with 24 bases between them. The CDR3 sequence is 16 residues long. The DNA of the CDR3 is TGTGCCAAGCATCCCGCCCACGGCCAGGGTTATTCACCCCTCCACTTT. This sequence encodes CAKHPAHGQGYSPLHF.

This CDR3 is CASGLVQALSGTGSWNQPQHF. The CDR3 DNA reads as TGTGCTAGTGGTTTGGTTCAAGCCTTATCCGGGACAGGGTCTTGGAATCAGCCCCAGCATTTT. V usage is TRBV12-5 and J usage is TRBJ1-5, with 9 bases matching TRBD1. This CDR3 has 21 residues. V was clipped by 0 bases and J by 4 bases; unmatched bases: 19. Germline V gene lookup returns CDR1 LGHNT and CDR2 FRNRAP.

This chain connects TRBV5-1 to TRBJ1-1; D is possibly TRBD1 (6 bases). In germline, CDR1 is SGHRS, CDR2 YFSETQ. Trimming stripped 0 bases from V and 1 base from J, with 13 bases between. The CDR3 sequence is 16 residues long. In nucleotides, the CDR3 is TGCGCCAGCAGCTTGGGGCCCAGGGGTCGGAACACTGAAGCTTTCTTT. This encodes CASSLGPRGRNTEAFF.

This chain joins TRBV2 and TRBJ1-4, with 7 bases lining up with TRBD1. The J segment lost 2 bases and the V segment lost 5 bases, leaving 8 bases of the junction unmatched. This CDR3 has 16 amino acids. The germline V gene encodes CDR1 SNHLY and CDR2 FYNNEI. CDR3 DNA sequence: TGTGCCAGCAGTCTACAGGGGTACGACACTAATGAAAAACTGTTTTTT. Translating gives CASSLQGYDTNEKLFF.

CDR3 nucleotides: TGTGCCAGCAGTTTAATCGCAGGGATCAACAATCAGCCCCAGCATTTT. Translated, it gives CASSLIAGINNQPQHF. This chain connects TRBV27 to TRBJ1-5; tentatively, D is TRBD1 (5 bases). This CDR3 region has 16 residues. Between the trimmed V and J ends, which lost 2 bases and 3 bases, there was a span of 14 bases. The germline V gene has CDR1 MNHEY and CDR2 SMNVEV (reference sequence).

V is TRBV6-5 and J is TRBJ1-4, with a tentative D call TRBD1 (6 bases). The ends were cut back, 6 bases at V and 8 bases at J, with 16 bases in the middle. Germline V gene sequence: CDR1 MNHEY, CDR2 SVGAGI. This CDR3 contains 14 residues. In DNA, the CDR3 is TGTGCCAGCAGGCCTACAGGGTCCGGGGAAAAACTGTTTTTT. This codes for CASRPTGSGEKLFF.

The J gene is TRBJ1-5, the V gene TRBV5-1; D is undetermined. V lost 0 bases to trimming and J lost 7 bases, with 8 bases between them. The germline gives CDR1 SGHRS, CDR2 YFSETQ. The CDR3 contains 13 residues. The DNA of the CDR3 is TGCGCCAGCAGCTTGGATGGTCGGCAGCCCCAGCATTTT. Translated, it gives CASSLDGRQPQHF.

This clone appeared a single time. This chain uses TRBV5-6 with TRBJ1-6; D gene uncertain. This CDR3 comprises 17 residues. The germline CDR1 and CDR2 sequences are SGHDT and YYEEEE. Trimming took 4 bases from V and 2 from J, leaving 16 bases between them. The CDR3 DNA reads TGTGCCAGCAGCGTCGGTACGCTCCGGGCCTATAATTCACCCCTCCACTTT. It codes for CASSVGTLRAYNSPLHF.

The chain has TRBV7-2 and TRBJ1-1, with 11 bases fitting TRBD1. Per the germline V gene, CDR1 is SGHTA and CDR2 is FQGNSA. Trimming at V came to 5 bases and at J to 11 bases, leaving 13 bases not matched to a gene. The CDR3 is made up of 15 amino acids. The DNA for the CDR3 is TGTGCCAGCAGCCCAAGAAGGACAGGGGGCCATGGGGCTTTCTTT. Its protein product is CASSPRRTGGHGAFF.

This clone is a singleton in its sample. J is TRBJ2-1 and V is TRBV10-1; tentative D call: TRBD1 (6 bases). The germline V and J ends were trimmed by 3 bases and 10 bases, with 16 bases remaining between them. Germline values: CDR1 WNHNN, CDR2 SYGVQD (reference sequence). This CDR3 is 14 amino acids long. The CDR3 loop is CASSDRAGVDEQFF. Written as DNA, the CDR3 is TGCGCCAGCAGTGACCGGGCAGGGGTAGACGAGCAGTTCTTC.

The chain recombines TRBV29-1 with TRBJ2-5; D might be TRBD1 (6 bases). Germline loops: CDR1 SQVTM, CDR2 ANQGSEA. The CDR3 consists of 13 residues. V was clipped by 7 bases and J by 5 bases, with 17 bases between them. This CDR3 reads CSGERIQGETQYF. CDR3 DNA: TGCAGCGGGGAAAGAATACAGGGTGAGACCCAGTACTTC.

This sequence joins TRBV30 and TRBJ1-5; D unclear. The CDR3 has 13 amino acids. Germline loops: CDR1 GTSNPN, CDR2 SVGIG (reference sequence). V lost 2 bases, J lost 3 bases, and 8 bases lay in between. In DNA form, the CDR3 reads TGTGCCTGGAGTAGTCAGTTCAATCAGCCCCAGCATTTT. Its protein product is CAWSSQFNQPQHF.